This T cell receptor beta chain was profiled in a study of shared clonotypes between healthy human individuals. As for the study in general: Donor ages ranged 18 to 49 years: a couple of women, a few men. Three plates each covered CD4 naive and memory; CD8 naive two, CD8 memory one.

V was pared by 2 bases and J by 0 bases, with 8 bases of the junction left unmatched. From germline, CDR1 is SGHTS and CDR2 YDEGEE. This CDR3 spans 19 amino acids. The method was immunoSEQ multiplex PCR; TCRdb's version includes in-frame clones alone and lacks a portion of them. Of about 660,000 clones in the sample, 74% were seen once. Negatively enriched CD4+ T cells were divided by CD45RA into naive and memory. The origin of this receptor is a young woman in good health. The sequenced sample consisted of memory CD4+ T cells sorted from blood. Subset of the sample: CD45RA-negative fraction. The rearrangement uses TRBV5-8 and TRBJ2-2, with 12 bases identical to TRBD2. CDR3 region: CASSFPLAGGLANTGELFF. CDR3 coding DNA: TGTGCCAGCAGCTTCCCCCTAGCGGGAGGGTTGGCGAACACCGGGGAGCTGTTTTTT.